Included here is one TCR beta chain sequence, with context. This specimen comes from a study of blood T cell repertoires in COVID-19. Study-wide context: Samples came from the United States, Italy and Spain, spanning acute and convalescent COVID-19. Sources were T cells, B-cell-depleted T cells, or PBMCs; the material itself was cDNA or gDNA.

Seattle's cohort entered during active infection and was followed longitudinally. The protocol was immunoSEQ multiplex PCR, while the TCRdb copy is restricted to in-frame clones and leaves out a portion. The sample consists of 150,000 to 200,000 clones, around four fifths of them appearing once. V lost 5 bases and J 7 bases, leaving 15 bases between the germline ends. The CDR3 contains 14 residues. Looked up from germline, CDR1 is LNHDA and CDR2 is SQIVND (reference sequence). This TCR came from a woman aged 70-85 years with COVID-19, enrolled during active disease. Source material: peripheral blood. The rearrangement uses TRBV19 and TRBJ1-5; D is possibly TRBD1 (5 bases). CDR3 amino acids: CASSLVGGGQPQHF. In DNA, the CDR3 is TGTGCCAGTAGTCTCGTGGGGGGAGGACAGCCCCAGCATTTT.